The sequence of this T cell receptor beta chain was determined in a study of blood T cells in healthy people across ages. Whole-study results and caveats: PBMCs went unsorted, and a conclusive naive versus antigen-experienced comparison was therefore prevented.

Per germline, CDR1 MNHNS and CDR2 SASEGT. The CDR3 consists of 13 residues. Between the trimmed V and J ends, which lost 6 bases and 2 bases, there was a span of 9 bases. As concerns this clonotype: Its matching antigen is unknown.

Primers used in a second PCR of roughly 6 to 12 cycles were a sample-barcoded 5' primer and a J-beta primer mix. A template-switch adaptor with 12 random nucleotides tagged each cDNA molecule. A single record per CDR3 protein comes from TCRdb applying MiXCR to the 5' RACE reads. This sample has 600,000 to 850,000 distinct CDR3 sequences, with roughly two fifths found just once. The study recruited healthy Caucasian donors from Russia who were aged roughly 6 to 90. The J gene is TRBJ2-3, the V gene TRBV6-1, with a weak D call TRBD1 (5 bases). The TCR sequence derives from a woman between 55 and 75 years old in good health. The sequencing input was blood. CDR3 protein: CASRDTATDTQYF. DNA of the CDR3: TGTGCCAGCAGGGACACGGCCACAGATACGCAGTATTTT.